These 22 T cell receptor beta chains share one sample of origin, sequenced in a study of lymphopenia after photon versus proton radiotherapy. Measured with immunoSEQ multiplex PCR; TCRdb has only the in-frame clones, and not every one. Counted here are 150,000 to 200,000 clones, approximately 86% occurring once; the ten biggest clones make up around 4.7%. The source material was peripheral blood, sampled from a patient treated with photon-based radiotherapy. The receptors were sampled from a man between 50 and 59 years old with gastric cancer.

The chain combines TRBV7-2 with TRBJ2-1; no definite D call. The germline V gene encodes CDR1 SGHTA and CDR2 FQGNSA. V lost 3 bases to trimming and J lost 1 base, with 7 bases between them. The CDR3 extends over 14 amino acids. In DNA form, the CDR3 reads TGTGCCAGCAGCTTGAAGGGTTCCTACAATGAGCAGTTCTTC. Its protein product is CASSLKGSYNEQFF.

The V call is TRBV27, the J call TRBJ1-1; the D is unclear. The CDR3 runs to 16 residues. CDR1 and CDR2 (germline): MNHEY, SMNVEV (reference sequence). Between the trimmed V and J ends, which lost 5 bases and 1 base, there was a span of 17 bases. CDR3: CASSPLYRSSNTEAFF. The CDR3 region has the DNA TGTGCCAGCAGTCCCTTATATCGGTCTTCGAACACTGAAGCTTTCTTT.

The chain is built from TRBV6-5 and TRBJ2-5; a possible D gene is TRBD2 (5 bases). The ends were cut back, 5 bases at V and 3 bases at J, with 7 bases in the middle. The CDR3 sequence is 12 residues long. Germline V lookup: CDR1 MNHEY, CDR2 SVGAGI. For the CDR3, the DNA is TGTGCCAGCAGTCGACTAAAAGAGACCCAGTACTTC. Translating it yields CASSRLKETQYF.

The chain has TRBV29-1 and TRBJ2-1; 9 bases fit TRBD2. CDR3 length: 13 residues. Germline V gene lookup returns CDR1 SQVTM and CDR2 ANQGSEA. Trimming at V came to 7 bases and at J to 2 bases, leaving 3 bases not matched to a gene. The CDR3 sequence: CSAWTSAYNEQFF. The CDR3 DNA follows: TGCAGCGCCTGGACTAGCGCCTACAATGAGCAGTTCTTC.

This chain uses TRBV5-5 with TRBJ2-3, with TRBD1 matching over 7 bases. The V and J ends lost 1 base and 2 bases, in that order; junction bases with no gene match: 7. This CDR3 has 16 residues. Germline V gene sequence: CDR1 SGHKS, CDR2 YYEKEE (reference sequence). The CDR3 loop reads CASSLSRTGVTDTQYF. DNA for the CDR3: TGTGCCAGCAGCTTGTCCCGGACAGGTGTCACAGATACGCAGTATTTT. Full variable domain (missing parts from reference TRBV5-5 and TRBJ2-3): DAGVTQSPTHLIKTRGQQVTLRCSPISGHKSVSWYQQVLGQGPQFIFQYYEKEERGRGNFPDRFSARQFPNYSSELNVNALLLGDSALYLCASSLSRTGVTDTQYFGPGTRLTVL.

The chain carries TRBV5-8 and TRBJ1-2; D call uncertain. The CDR3 has 18 amino acids. Trimming shortened V by 0 bases and J by 0 bases, and 18 bases separated the two germline ends. Germline CDR1 reads SGHTS; CDR2 reads YDEGEE. Here the CDR3 DNA reads TGTGCCAGCAGCTTGGACCCCGACGGATGGAGGACTAACTATGGCTACACCTTC. Translation gives CASSLDPDGWRTNYGYTF.

The chain is built from TRBV30 and TRBJ2-3; 10 positions match TRBD1. This CDR3 is built from 13 residues. The germline V gene has CDR1 GTSNPN and CDR2 SVGIG (reference sequence). V dropped 8 bases and J dropped 4; count of bases not matched to a gene: 6. The DNA for the CDR3 is TGTGCCGGACAGGGGGTATCCCCAGATACGCAGTATTTT. Its protein product is CAGQGVSPDTQYF. The entire variable domain, with the rest obtained from reference TRBV30 and TRBJ2-3, is as follows: SQTIHQWPATLVQPVGSPLSLECTVEGTSNPNLYWYRQAAGRGLQLLFYSVGIGQISSEVPQNLSASRPQDRQFILSSKKLLLSDSGFYLCAGQGVSPDTQYFGPGTRLTVL.

This clone was picked up one time. V gene TRBV11-2 combines with J gene TRBJ2-4; the match to TRBD1 covers 8 bases. The CDR3 runs 15 residues. Looked up from germline, CDR1 is SGHAT and CDR2 is FQNNGV. The J segment lost 2 bases and the V segment lost 5 bases, leaving 5 bases of the junction unmatched. CDR3 sequence (DNA): TGTGCCAGCAGCGCAGGGGGCTTGTCCAAAAACATTCAGTACTTC. It encodes CASSAGGLSKNIQYF.

The count of this clone is one. V usage is TRBV11-2 and J usage is TRBJ1-1; 8 bases align to TRBD1. The CDR3 totals 15 residues. Trimming at V came to 5 bases and at J to 2 bases, leaving 7 bases not matched to a gene. Germline-derived CDR1 and CDR2 are SGHAT and FQNNGV. The CDR3 nucleotides read TGTGCCAGCAGCCCCCTACAGGGGGTTAACACTGAAGCTTTCTTT. Protein sequence: CASSPLQGVNTEAFF.

The chain uses TRBV9 and TRBJ1-2; TRBD1 aligns across 8 bases. This CDR3 has 16 residues. J was trimmed by 2 bases and V by 4 bases; bases with no gene match: 10. Looked up from germline, CDR1 is SGDLS and CDR2 is YYNGEE. CDR3: CASSLRTGRGNYGYTF. In DNA, the CDR3 is TGTGCCAGCAGCCTCCGGACAGGGCGGGGAAACTATGGCTACACCTTC.

The chain joins TRBV7-2 to TRBJ2-1, with 8 bases that match TRBD1. The CDR3 is 14 amino acids. CDR1 and CDR2 from the germline V gene are SGHTA and FQGNSA. With 6 bases clipped from V and 4 bases from J, the junction kept 5 bases outside the gene matches. The CDR3 loop reads CASSQGASYNEQFF. The CDR3, as DNA: TGTGCCAGCAGTCAGGGGGCATCGTACAATGAGCAGTTCTTC.

The chain joins TRBV5-1 to TRBJ2-3; possibly TRBD2 for D (5 bases). Germline-derived CDR1 and CDR2 are SGHRS and YFSETQ. The CDR3 has 15 residues. Trimming removed 4 bases from V and 4 bases from J, with 16 bases in between. This CDR3 reads CASSINTNSADTQYF. CDR3 nucleotides: TGCGCCAGCAGCATTAACACTAATAGCGCAGATACGCAGTATTTT.

The chain combines TRBV5-1 with TRBJ1-1; a possible D gene is TRBD1 (5 bases). The CDR3 has 14 amino acids. V was pared by 4 bases and J by 4 bases, with 14 bases between. The germline gives CDR1 SGHRS, CDR2 YFSETQ. The CDR3 is CASSPGHSGTEAFF. The CDR3 DNA follows: TGCGCCAGCAGCCCCGGACACTCGGGCACTGAAGCTTTCTTT.

V and J are TRBV21-1 and TRBJ1-2; the listed D gene, TRBD1, was not tested against the DNA. TRBV21-1 counts as a pseudogene. This CDR3 comprises 17 residues. DNA of the CDR3: TGTGCCAGCAGCAAAAATGGCGGGACAGGGAAAAACTATGGCTACACCTTC. This encodes CASSKNGGTGKNYGYTF.

This clone was seen a few times. The V and J genes are TRBV7-2 and TRBJ2-7, with D tentatively TRBD1 or TRBD2 (5 bases each). CDR3 length: 15 residues. From germline, CDR1 is SGHTA and CDR2 FQGNSA. V lost 5 bases, J lost 0 bases, and 14 bases lay in between. In DNA form, the CDR3 reads TGTGCCAGCAGCGGGGCGGCGGCGGGCTCCTACGAGCAGTACTTC. Protein sequence: CASSGAAAGSYEQYF.

This chain links TRBV7-9 with TRBJ2-4; D ambiguous. Trimming removed 4 bases from V and 6 bases from J, with 1 base in between. CDR3 size: 10 residues. Germline V gene sequence: CDR1 SEHNR, CDR2 FQNEAQ (reference sequence). CDR3 DNA: TGTGCCAGCAGCTCAAACATTCAGTACTTC. It yields the protein CASSSNIQYF.

The chain links TRBV11-3 to TRBJ1-1, with 7 bases aligning to TRBD1. CDR1 is SGHNT, CDR2 YENEEA, per germline. V trimming: 5 bases; J trimming: 11 bases; junction bases outside the gene matches: 11. The CDR3 covers 13 residues. The CDR3 DNA reads as TGTGCCAGCAGCCCAGGGGGGTCTGAAAGGGCTTTCTTT. Encoded protein: CASSPGGSERAFF.

The chain links TRBV5-4 to TRBJ2-5; D is possibly TRBD2 (6 bases). CDR3 length: 16 amino acids. V was pared by 5 bases and J by 4 bases, with 21 bases between. Germline assignment: CDR1 SGHNT and CDR2 YYREEE (reference sequence). The CDR3 protein is CASSSLTSRSRETQYF. The CDR3 region has the DNA TGTGCCAGCAGTTCCCTAACTAGCCGCTCCCGAGAGACCCAGTACTTC.

The V gene is TRBV11-2, the J gene TRBJ2-5; weak D call: TRBD1 (6 bases). Between the trimmed V and J ends, which lost 4 bases and 0 bases, there was a span of 15 bases. Germline V gene data show CDR1 as SGHAT and CDR2 as FQNNGV. This CDR3 comprises 16 residues. The CDR3 here is CASSSDSGRYQETQYF. The CDR3 DNA reads TGTGCCAGCAGCTCGGACAGTGGTCGGTACCAAGAGACCCAGTACTTC.

CDR3 amino acids: CASSPAGVAGEYEQYF. CDR3 bases: TGTGCCAGCAGCCCAGCGGGGGTAGCGGGAGAGTACGAGCAGTACTTC. The chain uses TRBV4-2 and TRBJ2-7, with 9 bases fitting TRBD2. The V segment lost 4 bases and the J segment 4 bases; nucleotides outside the gene matches: 11. Looked up from germline, CDR1 is LGHNA and CDR2 is YNFKEQ. The CDR3 covers 16 residues.

The chain links TRBV28 to TRBJ1-2; 7 bases align to TRBD1. The length of the CDR3 is 16 residues. In germline, CDR1 is MDHEN, CDR2 SYDVKM. Unmatched junction bases numbered 9, after V lost 4 bases and J lost 1 base. The DNA for the CDR3 is TGTGCCAGCAGTTGGGAGAAGGGGGCGCATAACTATGGCTACACCTTC. Translating it yields CASSWEKGAHNYGYTF.

Remarks on this clone: Within the sample, other DNA sequences also encode this same CDR3. This chain links TRBV19 with TRBJ2-3; 8 nucleotides agree with TRBD2. Trimming removed 5 bases from V and 2 bases from J; junction bases left unmatched: 6. Germline lookup yields CDR1 LNHDA and CDR2 SQIVND (reference sequence). CDR3 length equals 15 residues. CDR3 in amino acids: CASSRLAGYTDTQYF. Here the CDR3 DNA reads TGTGCCAGTAGTCGTCTAGCGGGTTACACAGATACGCAGTATTTT.